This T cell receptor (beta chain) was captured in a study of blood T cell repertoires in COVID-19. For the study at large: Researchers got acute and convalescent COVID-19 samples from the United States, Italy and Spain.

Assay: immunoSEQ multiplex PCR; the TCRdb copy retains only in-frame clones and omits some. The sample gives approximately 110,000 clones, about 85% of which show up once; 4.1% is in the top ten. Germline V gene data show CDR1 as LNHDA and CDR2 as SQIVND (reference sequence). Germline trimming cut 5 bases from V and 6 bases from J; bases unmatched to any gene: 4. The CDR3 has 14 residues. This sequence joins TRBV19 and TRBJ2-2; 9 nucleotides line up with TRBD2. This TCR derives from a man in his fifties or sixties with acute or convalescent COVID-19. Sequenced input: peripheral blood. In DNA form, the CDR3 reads TGTGCCAGTAGTGCGGGACTAGCCTCCGGGGAGCTGTTTTTT. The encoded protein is CASSAGLASGELFF.